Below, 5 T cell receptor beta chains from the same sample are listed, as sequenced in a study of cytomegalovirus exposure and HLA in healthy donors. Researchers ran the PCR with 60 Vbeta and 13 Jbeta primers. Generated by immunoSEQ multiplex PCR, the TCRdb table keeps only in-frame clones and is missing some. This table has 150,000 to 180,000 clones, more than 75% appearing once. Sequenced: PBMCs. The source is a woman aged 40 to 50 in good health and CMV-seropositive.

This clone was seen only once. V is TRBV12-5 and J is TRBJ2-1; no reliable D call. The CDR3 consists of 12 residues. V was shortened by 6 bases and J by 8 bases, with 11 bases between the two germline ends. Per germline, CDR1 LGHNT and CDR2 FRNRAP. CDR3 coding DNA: TGTGCTAGTGGCCCAATACACGATGAGCAGTTCTTC. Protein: CASGPIHDEQFF.

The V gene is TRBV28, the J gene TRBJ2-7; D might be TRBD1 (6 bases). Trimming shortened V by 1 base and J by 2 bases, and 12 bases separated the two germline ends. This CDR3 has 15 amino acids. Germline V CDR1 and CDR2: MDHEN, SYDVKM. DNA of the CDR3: TGTGCCAGCAGTTTATTTGGGACACCAACCTACGAGCAGTACTTC. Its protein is CASSLFGTPTYEQYF.

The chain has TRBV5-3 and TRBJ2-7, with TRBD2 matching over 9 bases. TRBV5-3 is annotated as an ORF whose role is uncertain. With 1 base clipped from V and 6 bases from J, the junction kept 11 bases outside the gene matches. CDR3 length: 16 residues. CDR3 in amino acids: CARSLRGLAGIGEQYF. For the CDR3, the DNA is TGTGCCAGAAGCTTGAGAGGGCTAGCGGGAATCGGCGAGCAGTACTTC.

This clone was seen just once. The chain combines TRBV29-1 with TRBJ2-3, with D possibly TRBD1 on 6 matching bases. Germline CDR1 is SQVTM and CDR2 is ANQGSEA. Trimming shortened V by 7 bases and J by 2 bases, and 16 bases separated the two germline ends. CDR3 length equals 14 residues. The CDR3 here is CSGNDRSPTDTQYF. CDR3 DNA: TGCAGCGGTAACGACAGGTCCCCCACAGATACGCAGTATTTT.

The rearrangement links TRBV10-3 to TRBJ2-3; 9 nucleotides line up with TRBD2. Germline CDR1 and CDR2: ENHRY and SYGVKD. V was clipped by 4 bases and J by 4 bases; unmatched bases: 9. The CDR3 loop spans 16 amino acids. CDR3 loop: CAISVWREGDSDTQYF. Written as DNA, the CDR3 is TGTGCCATCAGTGTCTGGCGGGAGGGAGATTCAGATACGCAGTATTTT.